The 20 T cell receptor beta chains presented below share a single source sample, sequenced in a study of blood T cell repertoires in COVID-19. The repertoire was sequenced with immunoSEQ multiplex PCR; TCRdb's copy has only in-frame clones and lacks some. This sample yields almost 300,000 clones, of which around 87% are seen a single time; 1% to 1.5% belongs to the top ten. Source material: peripheral blood. These receptors were taken from a man aged 65-85 years with acute or convalescent COVID-19.

V is TRBV10-3 and J is TRBJ2-5; 9 bases are a match to TRBD2. The trim removed 9 bases at V and 1 base at J, leaving 3 bases unmatched. CDR3 size: 13 residues. Germline assignment: CDR1 ENHRY and CDR2 SYGVKD. This CDR3 reads CAISGGLQETQYF. The CDR3 nucleotides are TGTGCCATTAGCGGGGGCCTCCAAGAGACCCAGTACTTC.

The chain has TRBV7-8 and TRBJ1-5; TRBD1 matches 8 bases. J lost 0 bases, V lost 1 base, and 8 bases had no gene match. The germline gives CDR1 SGHVS, CDR2 FQNEAQ. The CDR3 consists of 18 residues. CDR3 DNA: TGTGCCAGCAGCTTAGGGGGGACAGGTTGGGGTAGCAATCAGCCCCAGCATTTT. Encoded protein: CASSLGGTGWGSNQPQHF.

CDR3 nucleotide sequence: TGTGCCAGCAGCTTGGAGACAGGGGTACTCGCAGAGACCCAGTACTTC. It translates to CASSLETGVLAETQYF. The chain employs TRBV5-6 and TRBJ2-5; TRBD1 agrees at 8 bases. J was trimmed by 4 bases and V by 0 bases; bases with no gene match: 8. The germline gives CDR1 SGHDT, CDR2 YYEEEE. This CDR3 is 16 amino acids long.

The CDR3 loop reads CASSVDRGGQETQYF. CDR3 nucleotide sequence: TGTGCCAGCAGCGTAGATCGGGGGGGACAAGAGACCCAGTACTTC. The rearrangement links TRBV9 to TRBJ2-5; TRBD2 matches at 8 bases. The CDR3 consists of 15 residues. The V gene's germline CDR1 is SGDLS and CDR2 YYNGEE. V lost 0 bases, J lost 2 bases, and 3 bases stayed unmatched. Full variable domain (outside the CDR3, taken from reference TRBV9 and TRBJ2-5): DSGVTQTPKHLITATGQRVTLRCSPRSGDLSVYWYQQSLDQGLQFLIQYYNGEERAKGNILERFSAQQFPDLHSELNLSSLELGDSALYFCASSVDRGGQETQYFGPGTRLLVL.

This clone occurred a few times. V usage is TRBV18 and J usage is TRBJ1-3; no definite D call. Trimming stripped 3 bases from V and 4 bases from J, with 13 bases between. The CDR3 consists of 15 residues. From germline, CDR1 is KGHSH and CDR2 LQKENI. CDR3 DNA: TGTGCCAGCTCACCGACAACGTGGGCCGGAAACACCATATATTTT. It is translated as CASSPTTWAGNTIYF.

The V gene is TRBV3-1 (or the pseudogene TRBV3-2), the J gene TRBJ2-3; D possibly corresponds to TRBD2 (5 bases). The CDR3 has 16 residues. In germline, CDR1 is LGHDT, CDR2 YNNKEL (reference sequence). With 1 base removed from V and 6 bases from J, the gap between germline ends came to 17 bases. The chain's CDR3 is CASSQAATILGDTQYF. CDR3 nucleotide sequence: TGTGCCAGCAGCCAAGCAGCGACTATCCTCGGGGATACGCAGTATTTT.

This rearrangement joins TRBV5-1 to TRBJ1-1, with D possibly being TRBD1 (6 bases). Per the germline V gene, CDR1 is SGHRS and CDR2 is YFSETQ. This CDR3 has 14 amino acids. V was cut by 4 bases and J by 0 bases, with 10 bases left in between. Here the CDR3 reads CASSNGQLNTEAFF. DNA for the CDR3: TGCGCCAGCAGCAACGGACAGTTGAACACTGAAGCTTTCTTT.

The V gene is TRBV30, the J gene TRBJ1-2; the D gene is possibly TRBD1 (6 bases). V lost 0 bases, J lost 4 bases, and 9 bases lay in between. The CDR3 covers 13 residues. Germline CDR1 reads GTSNPN; CDR2 reads SVGIG (reference sequence). The CDR3 region is CAWSVLRGYGYTF. CDR3 DNA: TGTGCCTGGAGTGTACTCAGGGGCTATGGCTACACCTTC. The whole variable domain, remainder taken from reference TRBV30 and TRBJ1-2, is SQTIHQWPATLVQPVGSPLSLECTVEGTSNPNLYWYRQAAGRGLQLLFYSVGIGQISSEVPQNLSASRPQDRQFILSSKKLLLSDSGFYLCAWSVLRGYGYTFGSGTRLTVV.

The chain uses TRBV6-5 and TRBJ1-1; 8 bases are a match to TRBD1. Trimming at V came to 6 bases and at J to 4 bases, leaving 13 bases not matched to a gene. The CDR3 consists of 16 residues. CDR1 and CDR2 (germline): MNHEY, SVGAGI. The CDR3 protein is CASSYLVRGLSTEAFF. The CDR3 DNA is TGTGCCAGCAGCTACCTGGTCAGGGGGCTGAGCACTGAAGCTTTCTTT.

This chain joins TRBV19 and TRBJ1-4; the match to TRBD1 covers 9 bases. V dropped 4 bases and J dropped 6; count of bases not matched to a gene: 3. The CDR3 has 14 residues. Germline values: CDR1 LNHDA, CDR2 SQIVND (reference sequence). The CDR3 reads CASSTGTGHEKLFF. Written as DNA, the CDR3 is TGTGCCAGTAGTACCGGGACAGGGCATGAAAAACTGTTTTTT.

V and J are TRBV10-1 and TRBJ2-1, with 14 bases lining up with TRBD2. Germline V lookup: CDR1 WNHNN, CDR2 SYGVQD (reference sequence). J lost 5 bases, V lost 0 bases, and 9 bases had no gene match. CDR3 length: 19 residues. The CDR3: CASSESGLAGGPFDNEQFF. CDR3 bases: TGCGCCAGCAGTGAGTCTGGACTAGCGGGAGGCCCTTTTGACAATGAGCAGTTCTTC.

This clone was found once. The genes are TRBV18 and TRBJ1-6; D is uncertain. The length of the CDR3 is 17 residues. V lost 3 bases to trimming and J lost 0 bases, with 12 bases between them. The germline gives CDR1 KGHSH, CDR2 LQKENI. The CDR3 DNA is TGTGCCAGCTCACCTCGGGGTAGGAGCTCCTATAATTCACCCCTCCACTTT. It encodes CASSPRGRSSYNSPLHF.

There are a few counts of this clone. The chain combines TRBV27 with TRBJ2-3, with D uncertain. The V gene's germline CDR1 is MNHEY and CDR2 SMNVEV (reference sequence). Trimming removed 6 bases from V and 0 bases from J, with 4 bases in between. The CDR3 sequence is 12 residues long. The CDR3 sequence: CASRRSTDTQYF. The CDR3 DNA follows: TGTGCCAGCAGACGGAGCACAGATACGCAGTATTTT.

The count of this clone is one. The chain has TRBV11-3 and TRBJ2-7; 11 bases are a match to TRBD1. The V gene's germline CDR1 is SGHNT and CDR2 YENEEA. The CDR3 consists of 14 residues. The J segment lost 6 bases and the V segment lost 5 bases, leaving 6 bases of the junction unmatched. The CDR3 is CASSSGQGAREQYF. In nucleotides, the CDR3 is TGTGCCAGCAGCAGTGGACAGGGGGCTCGCGAGCAGTACTTC.

The chain recombines TRBV28 with TRBJ2-3; 7 bases fit TRBD2. The V gene end was trimmed by 7 bases and the J gene end by 2 bases; junction bases not matched to a gene: 6. The V gene's germline CDR1 is MDHEN and CDR2 SYDVKM. This CDR3 comprises 14 residues. This chain's CDR3 is CASKASGLTDTQYF. CDR3 DNA: TGTGCCAGCAAGGCTAGCGGACTCACAGATACGCAGTATTTT.

V is TRBV28 and J is TRBJ2-5, with 10 bases lining up with TRBD2. CDR3 length equals 17 residues. V lost 5 bases and J lost 4; bases outside the gene matches: 13. In germline, CDR1 is MDHEN, CDR2 SYDVKM. The CDR3 region is CASSPPGGAGGVETQYF. The CDR3 DNA is TGTGCCAGCAGTCCACCCGGGGGAGCGGGGGGGGTAGAGACCCAGTACTTC.

This clone showed up just once. The rearrangement uses TRBV27 and TRBJ1-1; D might be TRBD1 (6 bases). Trimming left V 5 bases short and J 5 bases short, with 12 bases between. This CDR3 has 13 amino acids. CDR1 and CDR2 from the germline V gene are MNHEY and SMNVEV (reference sequence). CDR3 in amino acids: CASSRDMRTEAFF. DNA for the CDR3: TGTGCCAGCAGTCGGGACATGCGAACTGAAGCTTTCTTT.

The chain uses TRBV10-3 and TRBJ2-7, with 7 bases lining up with TRBD1. This CDR3 spans 13 amino acids. Trimming at V came to 4 bases and at J to 3 bases, leaving 3 bases not matched to a gene. CDR1 and CDR2 from the germline V gene are ENHRY and SYGVKD. The CDR3 sequence: CAISVGQRYEQYF. DNA of the CDR3: TGTGCCATCAGTGTGGGACAGCGCTACGAGCAGTACTTC.

The J gene is TRBJ2-3, the V gene TRBV29-1; 11 bases line up with TRBD2. In germline, CDR1 is SQVTM, CDR2 ANQGSEA. V lost 7 bases, J lost 4 bases, and 7 bases stayed unmatched. This CDR3 has 14 residues. The CDR3 is CSAPTSGEPDTQYF. The CDR3 DNA reads as TGCAGCGCACCGACTAGCGGGGAACCAGATACGCAGTATTTT.

This clone was counted a few times. V gene TRBV25-1 combines with J gene TRBJ2-5, with D perhaps matching TRBD2 (5 bases). Germline loops: CDR1 MGHDK, CDR2 SYGVNS. This CDR3 region has 14 residues. The V gene lost 8 bases and the J gene lost 1 base, with 14 bases spanning the gap. The CDR3 DNA sequence: TGTGCCAGCGCCCCCCTCGGACTCCAAGAGACCCAGTACTTC. Translation gives CASAPLGLQETQYF.